This TCR beta chain came from a study of blood T cell repertoires in COVID-19. The overall study: COVID-19 samples collected from the United States, Italy and Spain covered acute and convalescent phases. PBMCs, B-cell-depleted T cells, or T cells were the source of the cDNA or gDNA that made up the material.

Germline V lookup: CDR1 MNHNS, CDR2 SASEGT. The CDR3 has 16 residues. V lost 2 bases and J lost 5; bases outside the gene matches: 8. In the original workflow: Reference gene primer amplification gave nucleated cell count estimates. The table came from immunoSEQ multiplex PCR; TCRdb's copy has only in-frame clones and leaves some out. D and trimming come from the DNA, and the V and J calls and clone size come from that table. The sample holds 250,000 to 350,000 clones, around 89% seen once. V is TRBV6-1 and J is TRBJ2-1; 8 bases match TRBD2. The sequence was obtained from a man aged 30 to 45 with acute or convalescent COVID-19. The specimen sequenced was peripheral blood. The CDR3 sequence: CASSEYMRGADNEQFF. The CDR3 bases are TGTGCCAGCAGTGAATACATGCGGGGGGCCGACAATGAGCAGTTCTTC.